This TCR beta chain was captured by sequencing in a study of blood T cell repertoires in COVID-19. Study at large: The United States, Italy and Spain provided the acute and convalescent COVID-19 samples. The cDNA or gDNA used as material had been derived from T cells, B-cell-depleted T cells, or PBMCs.

Source study methods: Quantification of nucleated cells was approximated via reference gene primer amplification. Sequenced by immunoSEQ multiplex PCR; TCRdb stores in-frame clones only, minus some. V, J and clone size are taken as reported in that table, and D and trimming were inferred from the DNA itself. The sample carries 110,000 to 150,000 clones, 80% to 85% recorded once. The CDR3 has 14 amino acids. Per the germline V gene, CDR1 is SGHTA and CDR2 is FQGNSA. V was clipped by 8 bases and J by 4 bases; unmatched bases: 7. This TCR came from a human donor in a cohort sampled during active COVID-19. The specimen was peripheral blood. The chain is built from TRBV7-2 and TRBJ2-3; 9 bases are shared with TRBD2. CDR3 DNA sequence: TGTGCCAGCTCGGCGGGGGGGAGGCCAGATACGCAGTATTTT. This sequence encodes CASSAGGRPDTQYF.